The present T cell receptor beta chain was sequenced within a study of blood T cell repertoires in COVID-19. Enrolled during active infection, Seattle patients were then followed longitudinally. The method was immunoSEQ multiplex PCR; TCRdb's version includes in-frame clones alone and lacks a portion of them. The table shows around 270,000 clones, with 91% occurring only once. Turning to this clone: A junction boundary mismatches the germline segment, possibly from a read error.

CDR1 is SNHLY, CDR2 FYNNEI, per germline. This CDR3 comprises 12 residues. Material: peripheral blood. This chain connects TRBV2 to TRBJ2-7; 11 bases fit TRBD1. The TCR was taken from a person aged 18 to 35 with COVID-19, enrolled during active disease. CDR3 bases: TGTGCCAGCAGTGAAGACGGGGGGACAGGGGGCTTC. Residues: CASSEDGGTGGF. The full variable domain, rest sourced from reference TRBV2 and TRBJ2-7, is EPEVTQTPSHQVTQMGQEVILRCVPISNHLYFYWYRQILGQKVEFLVSFYNNEISEKSEIFDDQFSVERPDGSNFTLKIRSTKLEDSAMYFCASSEDGGTGGFGPGTRLTVT.